In its sample, the clone carrying this T cell receptor (beta chain) was seen a few times. The record originates from a study of blood T cell repertoires in COVID-19. Study overall: Researchers got acute and convalescent COVID-19 samples from the United States, Italy and Spain. Sample material is recorded as cDNA or gDNA derived from T cells, B-cell-depleted T cells, or PBMCs.

Original handling: Quantification of nucleated cells was approximated via reference gene primer amplification. The data were produced by immunoSEQ multiplex PCR, yet TCRdb's version contains in-frame clones alone and is incomplete. That table furnishes V, J and clone size, whereas the DNA furnished D and trimming. Of a few hundred thousand clones listed, 70% to 90% are singletons. Trimming took 3 bases from V and 6 from J, leaving 9 bases between them. The germline V gene encodes CDR1 ENHRY and CDR2 SYGVKD. This CDR3 spans 13 amino acids. The receptor was derived from a woman aged 25 to 45 who had recovered from COVID-19. Sample: peripheral blood. The J gene is TRBJ2-1, the V gene TRBV10-3; D perhaps matches TRBD1 (5 bases). The CDR3 loop is CAISDGRVNEQFF. The CDR3 DNA follows: TGTGCCATCAGTGACGGCAGGGTCAATGAGCAGTTCTTC.